This T cell receptor beta chain comes out of a study of response to subunit inactivated influenza vaccine. Points from the study as a whole: The authors proposed limited new T cell recruitment per seasonal influenza vaccination.

TCRdb ran MiXCR on the RT-PCR reads and lists one entry per CDR3 protein. The data contain about 480,000 distinct CDR3 sequences, roughly 23% of them singletons. This clonotype was counted only a few times. Its matching antigen is unknown. Germline-derived CDR1 and CDR2 are MNHEY and SVGEGT. The CDR3 is 13 residues long. V lost 4 bases, J lost 2 bases, and 7 bases lay in between. The receptor was derived from a man in his forties or fifties who received an inactivated influenza vaccine. Sequencing used CD4+ T cells sorted from PBMCs, obtained around 5 days after vaccination. The chain is built from TRBV6-2 or TRBV6-3 and TRBJ2-3, with D tentatively TRBD2 (6 bases). Here the CDR3 reads CASSWTNTDTQYF. CDR3 nucleotides: TGTGCCAGCAGTTGGACTAACACAGATACGCAGTATTTT.